These 16 T cell receptor beta chains share one sample of origin, sequenced in a study of early T cells in non-severe SARS-CoV-2 infection. MiXCR, applied by TCRdb to the 5' RACE reads, yields one record per CDR3 protein. This repertoire shows 65,000 to 95,000 distinct CDR3 sequences, about 9.6% found once; its top ten account for 4.8%. Sequencing was done on a sample of whole blood. These receptors all stem from an adult who was a healthcare worker with PCR-confirmed SARS-CoV-2 infection or an uninfected control (not recorded which).

This chain links TRBV5-1 with TRBJ1-3; D is ambiguous. V lost 4 bases to trimming and J lost 9 bases, with 17 bases between them. Germline V gene data show CDR1 as SGHRS and CDR2 as YFSETQ. The CDR3 spans 14 residues. CDR3 in DNA: TGCGCCAGCAGCGTTGGGTCCGGAGGGAGCACCATATATTTT. Translated: CASSVGSGGSTIYF.

This clonotype has ten or more counts. CDR3 in DNA: TGTGCCAGCAGCTTATATCCGTGGACCGGGGAGCTGTTTTTT. It yields the protein CASSLYPWTGELFF. The chain is built from TRBV7-3 and TRBJ2-2; D is ambiguous. The germline CDR1 and CDR2 sequences are SGHTA and FQGTGA. Deletions cut 2 bases from V and 5 bases from J, with 9 bases between. The CDR3 is 14 amino acids.

This clonotype was seen more than once but under ten times. The gene calls are TRBV6-1 and TRBJ2-7, with a possible D match to TRBD2 (5 bases). From germline, CDR1 is MNHNS and CDR2 SASEGT. Trimming left V 7 bases short and J 0 bases short, with 10 bases between. The length of the CDR3 is 13 residues. This chain's CDR3 is CASTSGSSYEQYF. The CDR3 nucleotides are TGTGCCAGCACAAGCGGTAGCTCCTACGAGCAGTACTTC.

In its sample, this clonotype was seen many times. This chain uses TRBV5-1 with TRBJ2-1; 11 bases line up with TRBD2. Per the germline V gene, CDR1 is SGHRS and CDR2 is YFSETQ. The CDR3 spans 15 residues. V shed 4 bases and J 4 bases; nucleotides not matched to a gene: 4. The CDR3 nucleotides read TGCGCCAGCAGCGTCACTAGCGGGAGTTACAATGAGCAGTTCTTC. It is translated as CASSVTSGSYNEQFF.

Many counts were recorded for this clonotype. J is TRBJ2-1 and V is TRBV6-4; 14 bases agree with TRBD2. The V and J ends lost 5 bases and 6 bases, in that order; junction bases with no gene match: 3. Germline V gene lookup returns CDR1 MRHNA and CDR2 SNTAGT. CDR3 length: 15 amino acids. CDR3 amino acids: CASSTGTSGSNEQFF. CDR3 DNA: TGTGCCAGCAGTACCGGGACTAGCGGGAGCAATGAGCAGTTCTTC.

The chain couples TRBV12-3 or TRBV12-4 to TRBJ1-1; D gene unclear. The CDR3 loop spans 13 amino acids. The V gene lost 6 bases and the J gene lost 11 bases, with 19 bases spanning the gap. The DNA for the CDR3 is TGTGCCAGCAGACACCCGGGATTACGAGACGCTTTCTTT. This gives the protein CASRHPGLRDAFF.

V gene TRBV6-6 combines with J gene TRBJ2-1; maybe TRBD2 (6 bases). Trimming cost V 7 bases and J 7 bases, with 17 bases left between them. The CDR3 totals 14 residues. CDR1 and CDR2 from the germline V gene are MNHNY and SVGAGI (reference sequence). CDR3 amino acids: CASKLSGESNEQFF. The CDR3, as DNA: TGTGCCAGCAAACTCTCGGGGGAGTCGAATGAGCAGTTCTTC.

This rearrangement joins TRBV20-1 to TRBJ2-2; 8 bases map to TRBD1. J was trimmed by 5 bases and V by 3 bases; bases with no gene match: 2. The CDR3 has 13 amino acids. Germline-derived CDR1 and CDR2 are DFQATT and SNEGSKA (reference sequence). CDR3 in amino acids: CSASRTGTGELFF. The CDR3 coding sequence is TGCAGTGCTAGCCGGACAGGGACCGGGGAGCTGTTTTTT.

This clonotype was seen at least ten times. V gene TRBV27 combines with J gene TRBJ2-1, with 8 bases lining up with TRBD2. With 1 base clipped from V and 6 bases from J, the junction kept 5 bases outside the gene matches. Germline V gene lookup returns CDR1 MNHEY and CDR2 SMNVEV (reference sequence). This CDR3 contains 15 residues. CDR3 sequence (DNA): TGTGCCAGCAGTTTATGGGTCGGGAGGGCCAATGAGCAGTTCTTC. Its protein is CASSLWVGRANEQFF.

This clonotype was observed a few times. The rearrangement links TRBV7-9 to TRBJ2-7; no clear D. Germline values: CDR1 SEHNR, CDR2 FQNEAQ (reference sequence). V lost 1 base to trimming and J lost 6 bases, with 10 bases between them. The CDR3 is made up of 13 amino acids. The CDR3 DNA reads TGTGCCAGCAGCTTAGGGGCGGCCTCCGAGCAGTACTTC. Protein sequence: CASSLGAASEQYF.

This chain links TRBV12-3 or TRBV12-4 with TRBJ2-7, with 12 bases aligning to TRBD2. The CDR3 runs to 15 residues. Unmatched junction bases numbered 6, after V lost 3 bases and J lost 6 bases. CDR3 nucleotides: TGTGCCAGCAGTTTCCCTCCGACTAGCGGGGGCGAGCAGTACTTC. It yields the protein CASSFPPTSGGEQYF.

In this sample, this clonotype turned up many times. The chain joins TRBV13 to TRBJ2-5, with a weak D call TRBD2 (6 bases). This CDR3 region has 16 residues. V lost 3 bases to trimming and J lost 4 bases, with 18 bases between them. Germline lookup yields CDR1 PRHDT and CDR2 FYEKMQ (reference sequence). The CDR3 loop reads CASSFSMEGRGETQYF. The CDR3, as DNA: TGTGCCAGCAGCTTCTCGATGGAGGGCCGAGGAGAGACCCAGTACTTC.

V is TRBV7-9 and J is TRBJ1-4; 7 bases fit TRBD1. V gave up 8 bases and J gave up 4 bases; unmatched junction bases: 7. Germline V gene lookup returns CDR1 SEHNR and CDR2 FQNEAQ (reference sequence). This CDR3 spans 14 amino acids. DNA for the CDR3: TGTGCCAGCGGACCGGGACAGAGTAATGAAAAACTGTTTTTT. Protein: CASGPGQSNEKLFF.

This clonotype was observed a handful of times. The chain carries TRBV11-2 and TRBJ2-4, with TRBD2 matching 14 bases. V shed 5 bases and J 0 bases; nucleotides not matched to a gene: 6. This CDR3 spans 18 amino acids. From germline, CDR1 is SGHAT and CDR2 FQNNGV. The chain's CDR3 is CASSRLGLAGVAKNIQYF. In nucleotides, the CDR3 is TGTGCCAGCAGCCGTCTGGGACTAGCGGGAGTAGCCAAAAACATTCAGTACTTC.

This clonotype was counted a single time. A much larger clonotype is one base distant, so this may be a read error. The CDR3 spells CASSPGLERDEQFF. The CDR3 DNA reads TGTGCCAGCAGCCCCGGACTAGAGCGCGATGAGCAGTTCTTC. This chain connects TRBV27 to TRBJ2-1; 7 positions match TRBD2. The CDR3 runs to 14 residues. The germline gives CDR1 MNHEY, CDR2 SMNVEV (reference sequence). The V and J ends lost 6 bases and 8 bases, in that order; junction bases with no gene match: 10.

This clonotype was seen ten or more times. The chain employs TRBV10-3 and TRBJ2-2; D uncertain. Per germline, CDR1 ENHRY and CDR2 SYGVKD. The CDR3 runs to 13 residues. Trimming shortened V by 8 bases and J by 0 bases, and 7 bases separated the two germline ends. Written as DNA, the CDR3 is TGTGCCATCGGTGCGGCGAACACCGGGGAGCTGTTTTTT. Translating it yields CAIGAANTGELFF.